The rows below give T cell receptor beta chains drawn from one sample of a study of radiation and T cells in renal cell carcinoma. Assay used: immunoSEQ multiplex PCR; TCRdb lists only in-frame clones, some missing. The table shows more than 140,000 clones, with around 78% occurring only once. The source material was blood, sampled from a patient whose treatment included radiotherapy and nephrectomy. These TCRs come from a woman aged 45-59 years with renal cell carcinoma. CDR3s leave out the opening cysteine and the closing phenylalanine or tryptophan.

V	J	CDR3
TRBV6-5	TRBJ2-4	ASSRGVWAKNIQY
TRBV27	TRBJ2-1	ASSLGNNEQF
TRBV27	TRBJ2-1	ASSSFGGEQF
TRBV7-2	TRBJ1-4	ASSRAGNDEKLF
TRBV28	TRBJ1-1	ASRLGGGNTEAF
TRBV9	TRBJ2-1	ASSVGVGSSYNEQF
TRBV14	TRBJ2-4	ASGKSQVESIQY
TRBV5-1	TRBJ2-7	ASRSGGSGTYEQY
TRBV28	TRBJ1-5	ASSSTGGGGQPQH
TRBV29-1	TRBJ2-7	SVEGGDSYEQY
TRBV5-6	TRBJ1-5	ASSLGDRNQPQH
TRBV30	TRBJ2-5	AWSVNGGQETQY
TRBV28	TRBJ1-5	ASSTGGASNQPQH
TRBV5-1	TRBJ2-2	ASSSRTGDGELF
TRBV27	TRBJ1-6	ASTHTGQKYNSPLH
TRBV6-6	TRBJ2-7	ASSYSRAGGLDEQY
TRBV7-2	TRBJ2-7	ASSLVGRGNYEQY
TRBV10-3	TRBJ1-4	AISETDRGYEKLF
TRBV7-8	TRBJ2-2	ASSLGTGIYTGELF
TRBV25-1	TRBJ2-1	ASSGRQENFYNEQF
TRBV7-2	TRBJ2-5	ASSLAGTAQETQY
TRBV28	TRBJ2-7	ASSWGGNSLKQY
TRBV5-6	TRBJ1-5	ASSPGATGPQH
TRBV6-5	TRBJ2-3	ASSSDRADTQY
TRBV6-6	TRBJ2-6	ASSFSPGGANVLT
TRBV5-1	TRBJ2-1	ASSLWSLENEQF
TRBV7-2	TRBJ2-7	ASSLSTALGSSYEQY
TRBV28	TRBJ2-2	ASSLHQGASNTGELF
TRBV30	TRBJ1-2	AWSGDRYGYT
TRBV25-1	TRBJ1-1	ASSPNLSEAF
TRBV15	TRBJ2-6	ATSRVSANVLT
TRBV25-1	TRBJ1-3	ASVRAGSGNTIY
TRBV18	TRBJ2-7	ASSPSTTSFEQY
TRBV18	TRBJ2-1	ASSPPGLSKYNEQF
TRBV6-5	TRBJ2-3	ASSPGQSTDTQY
TRBV19	TRBJ2-3	ASSSYTSTTQY
TRBV19	TRBJ1-3	ASSIEAGIGNTIY
TRBV27	TRBJ2-4	ASSPPSQLGGKNIQY
TRBV6-5	TRBJ2-1	ASSGLARGEQF
TRBV7-2	TRBJ1-1	ASSSKQWTEAF
TRBV7-2	TRBJ2-3	ASSLGRASTDTQY
TRBV7-2	TRBJ1-4	ASSSGQGGTNEKLF
TRBV7-8	TRBJ2-3	ASSLRQTTDTQY
TRBV6-6	TRBJ2-2	ASIHPQVGELF
TRBV7-9	TRBJ1-3	ASRGHGNTIY
TRBV5-4	TRBJ2-2	ASSFRTGELF
TRBV7-2	TRBJ1-2	ASSPTQSLYGYT
TRBV7-8	TRBJ1-4	ASSLTGRGEKLF